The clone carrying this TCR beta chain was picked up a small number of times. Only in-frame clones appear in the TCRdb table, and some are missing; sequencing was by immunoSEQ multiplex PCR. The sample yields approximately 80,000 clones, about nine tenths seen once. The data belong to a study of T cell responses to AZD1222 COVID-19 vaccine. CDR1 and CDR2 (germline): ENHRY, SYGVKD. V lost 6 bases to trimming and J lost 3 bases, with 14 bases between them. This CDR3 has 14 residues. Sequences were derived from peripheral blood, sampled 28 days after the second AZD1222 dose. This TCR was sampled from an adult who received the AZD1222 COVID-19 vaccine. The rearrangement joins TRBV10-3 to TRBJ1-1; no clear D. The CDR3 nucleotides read TGTGCCATCAGCTCGTTAGGGTCGGACACTGAAGCTTTCTTT. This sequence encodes CAISSLGSDTEAFF.